A selection of T cell receptor beta chains follows, all from one sample in a study of response to subunit inactivated influenza vaccine. From the RT-PCR reads, TCRdb called clonotypes with MiXCR, one entry per CDR3 protein. There are under 950,000 distinct CDR3 sequences in the sample; 20% to 25% occur only once, and about a tenth lies in the top ten. The sequencing used PBMCs from blood, collected more than 4 days after vaccination. The receptors derive from a man aged 50 to 59 who received an inactivated influenza vaccine. The CDR3 runs from the conserved cysteine through the conserved F or W. Fields, in order: J gene, V gene, clone size, D gene, CDR3 DNA, CDR3 protein. The D gene is left open where the match is weak. The size of a clone is reported for some rows only, either as once, few or many, or as a class for expanded clones.

J: TRBJ1-6
V: TRBV12-3/TRBV12-4
size: few
D: TRBD1
DNA: TGTGCCAGCAGTTTAAGGCAGGGGGAGAATTCACCCCTCCACTTT
CDR3: CASSLRQGENSPLHF

J: TRBJ2-5
V: TRBV6-1
size: -
D: TRBD1
DNA: TGTGCCAGCAGTGAAAGGGGTGGTAGGACAGGGGCTCGGGGGCAGAAGACCCAGTACTTC
CDR3: CASSERGGRTGARGQKTQYF

J: TRBJ2-3
V: TRBV5-1
size: -
D: TRBD2
DNA: TGCGCCAGCAGCGGCGGACTAGAATCAGATACGCAGTATTTT
CDR3: CASSGGLESDTQYF

J: TRBJ2-1
V: TRBV15
size: -
D: -
DNA: TGTGCCACCAGCAGAGTGTGGAATGAGCAGTTCTTC
CDR3: CATSRVWNEQFF

J: TRBJ2-7
V: TRBV29-1
size: -
D: -
DNA: TGCAGCGCGGGGTGGTCCTACGAGCAGTACTTC
CDR3: CSAGWSYEQYF

J: TRBJ2-3
V: TRBV7-2
size: many
D: TRBD2
DNA: TGTGCCAGCAGCCGGACTAGCGGGAGCCCGCAATCCCCGTATTTT
CDR3: CASSRTSGSPQSPYF

J: TRBJ2-3
V: TRBV6-5
size: few
D: -
DNA: TGTGCCAGCAGTTACTTGCGCGGAGTTCGGGGGACAGATACGCAGTATTTT
CDR3: CASSYLRGVRGTDTQYF

J: TRBJ2-2
V: TRBV7-6
size: -
D: -
DNA: TGTGCCAGCAGCTTAGAATCCGGGAACGCGAACACCGGGGAGCTGTTTTTT
CDR3: CASSLESGNANTGELFF

J: TRBJ1-2
V: TRBV20-1
size: -
D: TRBD1
DNA: TGCAGTGCTCCAACCGTCGACAGGGGTGGAGGCTACACCTTC
CDR3: CSAPTVDRGGGYTF

J: TRBJ2-3
V: TRBV12-5
size: few
D: -
DNA: TGTGCTAGTGGTCTCTACCCCCCGGGACACGGAGACACAGATACGCAGTATTTT
CDR3: CASGLYPPGHGDTDTQYF

J: TRBJ2-5
V: TRBV5-1
size: few
D: -
DNA: TGCGCCAGCAGCTTGACACCCCTCCCAGGGGCGCGGGGAGAGACCCAGTACTTC
CDR3: CASSLTPLPGARGETQYF

J: TRBJ2-7
V: TRBV6-2/TRBV6-3
size: few
D: -
DNA: TGTGCCAGCAGAATACAGGGTATCGGCGAGCAGTACTTC
CDR3: CASRIQGIGEQYF

J: TRBJ2-1
V: TRBV11-1
size: once
D: TRBD1
DNA: TGTGCCAGCAGCTCCCTCGCAGGCGGGACAGGGGTCTACAATGAGCAGTTCTTC
CDR3: CASSSLAGGTGVYNEQFF

J: TRBJ2-3
V: TRBV5-1
size: few
D: -
DNA: TGCGCCAGCAGCTTGCAGGGCATGGGCACAGATACGCAGTATTTT
CDR3: CASSLQGMGTDTQYF

J: TRBJ2-1
V: TRBV7-8
size: few
D: -
DNA: TGTGCCAGCAGCTTAGCCAGAACAAGGCGCAATGAGCAGTTCTTC
CDR3: CASSLARTRRNEQFF

J: TRBJ2-7
V: TRBV4-3
size: -
D: -
DNA: TGCGCCAGCAGCCAGGGGCGTGTCTCCTACGAGCAGTACTTC
CDR3: CASSQGRVSYEQYF

J: TRBJ2-6
V: TRBV20-1
size: -
D: -
DNA: TGCAGTGCTAGAGTACCTCTTTACGGCTCTGGGGCCAACGTCCTGACTTTC
CDR3: CSARVPLYGSGANVLTF

J: TRBJ2-7
V: TRBV7-2
size: -
D: -
DNA: TGTGCCAGCAGTTTCACCCGGCACGAGCAGTACTTC
CDR3: CASSFTRHEQYF

J: TRBJ2-1
V: TRBV12-3/TRBV12-4
size: few
D: TRBD2
DNA: TGTGCCAGCAGCTCCTCGACTAGCGGGAGGTACAATGAGCAGTTCTTC
CDR3: CASSSSTSGRYNEQFF

J: TRBJ2-3
V: TRBV10-3
size: -
D: TRBD1
DNA: TGTGCCAGCAGGGACAGGATTACAGATACGCAGTATTTT
CDR3: CASRDRITDTQYF

J: TRBJ1-2
V: TRBV9
size: -
D: -
DNA: TGTGCCAGCAGCGTAGTCCCGGAGGGCTATGGCTACACCTTC
CDR3: CASSVVPEGYGYTF

J: TRBJ2-1
V: TRBV12-3/TRBV12-4
size: -
D: TRBD1
DNA: TGTGCCAGCAGGCCTATACAGGGGGCCGCCTACAATGAGCAGTTCTTC
CDR3: CASRPIQGAAYNEQFF

J: TRBJ1-6
V: TRBV5-1
size: few
D: -
DNA: TGCGCCAGCAGCGTCGAGGGTGGTCGTGGTAATTCACCCCTCCACTTT
CDR3: CASSVEGGRGNSPLHF

J: TRBJ2-5
V: TRBV7-8
size: -
D: -
DNA: TGTGCCAGCAGCTTAGGGCACCGCCAAGAGACCCAGTACTTC
CDR3: CASSLGHRQETQYF

J: TRBJ1-1
V: TRBV13
size: once
D: -
DNA: TGTGCCAGCAGCGCTATGTCCGGGCAGGGTGGTACTGAAGCTTTCTTT
CDR3: CASSAMSGQGGTEAFF

J: TRBJ2-1
V: TRBV24-1
size: few
D: -
DNA: TGTGCCACCAGTGACCCAGGACAGCCGAGCTCCTACAATGAGCAGTTCTTC
CDR3: CATSDPGQPSSYNEQFF

J: TRBJ2-7
V: TRBV6-5
size: few
D: -
DNA: TGTGCCAGCAGTTACGCCGTACAGGGATACGAGCAGTACTTC
CDR3: CASSYAVQGYEQYF

J: TRBJ2-1
V: TRBV4-3
size: -
D: -
DNA: TGCGCCAGCAGCCAAGATCCGCAACTAGCTAAGTTCTTC
CDR3: CASSQDPQLAKFF

J: TRBJ1-5
V: TRBV3-1
size: few
D: -
DNA: TGTGCCAGCAGCCAAGCGAATCAGCCCCAGCATTTT
CDR3: CASSQANQPQHF

J: TRBJ2-7
V: TRBV20-1
size: -
D: TRBD1
DNA: TGCAGTGCTAGAGACCCCCAGGGGGACTACGAGCAGTACTTC
CDR3: CSARDPQGDYEQYF

J: TRBJ1-4
V: TRBV4-1
size: -
D: -
DNA: TGCGCCAGCAGCCAAACGTCAAGGCTGGCTAATGAAAAACTGTTTTTT
CDR3: CASSQTSRLANEKLFF

J: TRBJ1-5
V: TRBV12-3/TRBV12-4
size: -
D: -
DNA: TGTGCCAGCAGCGACAGCTTTAGCAATCAGCCCCAGCATTTT
CDR3: CASSDSFSNQPQHF

J: TRBJ2-1
V: TRBV5-5
size: -
D: TRBD1
DNA: TGTGCCAGCAGCTCTGGGACAGGGGGGCCAGATGAGCAGTTCTTC
CDR3: CASSSGTGGPDEQFF

J: TRBJ2-3
V: TRBV12-3/TRBV12-4
size: few
D: TRBD1
DNA: TGTGCCAGCAGTCCCCGGACAGGTCAGAGAGATACGCAGTATTTT
CDR3: CASSPRTGQRDTQYF

J: TRBJ2-7
V: TRBV27
size: few
D: -
DNA: TGTGCCAGCACTTCTATAGGCACATCCTACGAGCAGTACTTC
CDR3: CASTSIGTSYEQYF

J: TRBJ2-5
V: TRBV5-1
size: -
D: -
DNA: TGCGCCAGCAGGGCAGAGGAGACCCAGTACTTC
CDR3: CASRAEETQYF

J: TRBJ1-1
V: TRBV7-2
size: few
D: -
DNA: TGTGCCAGCAGCTTAGGGGCCACAACTGAAGCTTTCTTT
CDR3: CASSLGATTEAFF

J: TRBJ2-1
V: TRBV12-3/TRBV12-4
size: few
D: -
DNA: TGTGCCAGCAGTTTATACAGGGCGGATGAGCAGTTCTTC
CDR3: CASSLYRADEQFF

J: TRBJ2-1
V: TRBV24-1
size: many
D: TRBD2
DNA: TGTGCCACCCGCGGGAGTAGTTACAATGAGCAGTTCTTC
CDR3: CATRGSSYNEQFF

J: TRBJ1-1
V: TRBV20-1
size: few
D: -
DNA: TGCAGTGCTAGTCAGATCGGGACTGAAGCTTTCTTT
CDR3: CSASQIGTEAFF

J: TRBJ2-2
V: TRBV7-9
size: few
D: -
DNA: TGTGCCAGCAGCTTAGCGCAGTGGCAGAACACCGGGGAGCTGTTTTTT
CDR3: CASSLAQWQNTGELFF